This T cell receptor beta chain comes out of a study of blood T cell repertoires in COVID-19. This CDR3 spans 20 amino acids. Some clones are missing from TCRdb's copy, which holds only in-frame ones; the method was immunoSEQ multiplex PCR. There are around 280,000 clones in the sample; about 90% occur only once, and 1.5% to 2% lies in the top ten. V and J are TRBV1 and TRBJ1-1; the D call of TRBD1 is as the table states it, not checked on the DNA. TRBV1 is marked as a pseudogene. The clonotype was recovered from a woman aged 18-30 years with acute COVID-19. The specimen was PBMCs or T cells enriched from blood (not recorded which). The CDR3 is CTSSQDPRAGTPSMNTEAFF. In DNA form, the CDR3 reads TGCACCAGCAGCCAAGATCCCAGAGCCGGGACACCGAGCATGAACACTGAAGCTTTCTTT.